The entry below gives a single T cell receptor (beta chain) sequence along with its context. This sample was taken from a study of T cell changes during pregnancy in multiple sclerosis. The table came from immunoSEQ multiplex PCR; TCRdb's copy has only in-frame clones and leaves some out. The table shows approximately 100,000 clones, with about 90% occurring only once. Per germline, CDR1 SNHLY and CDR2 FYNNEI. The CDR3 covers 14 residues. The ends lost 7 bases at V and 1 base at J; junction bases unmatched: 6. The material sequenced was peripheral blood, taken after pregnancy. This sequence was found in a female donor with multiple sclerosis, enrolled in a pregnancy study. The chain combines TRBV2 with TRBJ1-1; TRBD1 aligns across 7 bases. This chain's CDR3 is CASTIQGKNTEAFF. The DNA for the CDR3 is TGTGCCAGCACCATACAGGGGAAGAACACTGAAGCTTTCTTT.